The present T cell receptor beta chain was sequenced within a study of regulatory T cells in long-lasting Graves disease. Libraries of TCR beta came from iRepertoire HTBI primers plus Arm-PCR of CDR3 regions. TCRdb called the multiplex PCR reads again in MiXCR, with one record for every CDR3 protein. The sample yields 620,000 or so distinct CDR3 sequences, 15% to 20% seen once. The CDR3 runs 12 residues. The V end lost 4 bases, the J end lost 5 bases, and 6 bases lay between the germline ends. In germline, CDR1 is ENHRY, CDR2 SYGVKD. Time point defined: newly diagnosed GD, antithyroid drugs for less than 3 months. From PBMCs, RNA was extracted and then used to make the TCR library. The patient group derived from an endocrinology department in Xi'an, China. Whole-study results and caveats: Newly diagnosed patients shared 966 public clonotypes; persistent patients shared a few thousand. Favoring TRBV28, TRBJ1-2 and TRBJ2-5 was a feature seen in persistent disease.

With respect to this clonotype: The target antigen is unknown.

This sample was shared with a second study, whose subject was T cells in Graves' hyperthyroidism and ophthalmopathy. This second report adds: HTBI primers were employed in a first-round RT-PCR of the TCR CDR3.

The rearrangement joins TRBV10-3 to TRBJ1-5; D ambiguous. The clonotype originates from a woman under 40 with Graves disease. Source: peripheral blood mononuclear cells (PBMCs), taken at new diagnosis, from a patient treated with antithyroid drugs. This CDR3 reads CAISGNDQPQHF. DNA of the CDR3: TGTGCCATCAGTGGAAACGATCAGCCCCAGCATTTT.